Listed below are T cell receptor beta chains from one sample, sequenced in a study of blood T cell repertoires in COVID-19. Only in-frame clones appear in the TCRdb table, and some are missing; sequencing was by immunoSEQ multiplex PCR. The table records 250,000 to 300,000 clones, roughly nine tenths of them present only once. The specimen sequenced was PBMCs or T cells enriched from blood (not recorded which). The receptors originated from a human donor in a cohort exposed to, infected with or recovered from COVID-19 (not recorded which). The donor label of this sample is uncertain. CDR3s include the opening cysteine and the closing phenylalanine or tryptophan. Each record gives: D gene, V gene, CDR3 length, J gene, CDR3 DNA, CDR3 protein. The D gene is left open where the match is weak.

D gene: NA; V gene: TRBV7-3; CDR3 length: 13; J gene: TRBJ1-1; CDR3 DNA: TGTGCCAGCAGGTCGTCACTGCGCTCTGAAGCTTTCTTT; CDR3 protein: CASRSSLRSEAFF
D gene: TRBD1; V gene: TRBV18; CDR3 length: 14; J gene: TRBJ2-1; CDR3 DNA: TGTGCCAGCTCACCAGGGACAGGGGGCAATGAGCAGTTCTTC; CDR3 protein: CASSPGTGGNEQFF
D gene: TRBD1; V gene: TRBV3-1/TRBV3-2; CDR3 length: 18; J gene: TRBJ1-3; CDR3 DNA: TGTGCCAGCAGCCAAGGGGGACAGGGGACGGGCCATTCAAACACCATATATTTT; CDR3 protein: CASSQGGQGTGHSNTIYF
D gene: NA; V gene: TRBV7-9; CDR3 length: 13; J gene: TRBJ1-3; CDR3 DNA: TGTGCCAGCGGGCCCAGCTCTGGAAACACCATATATTTT; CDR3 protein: CASGPSSGNTIYF
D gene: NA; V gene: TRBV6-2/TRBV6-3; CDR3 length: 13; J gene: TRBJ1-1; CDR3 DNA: TGTGCCAGCAGTGGGTGGGGGGGCACTGAAGCTTTCTTT; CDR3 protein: CASSGWGGTEAFF
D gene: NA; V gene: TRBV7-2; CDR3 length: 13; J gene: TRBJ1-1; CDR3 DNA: TGTGCCAGCAGGCAGGGTACGAACACTGAAGCTTTCTTT; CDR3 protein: CASRQGTNTEAFF
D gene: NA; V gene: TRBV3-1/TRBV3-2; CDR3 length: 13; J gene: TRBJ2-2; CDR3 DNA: TGTGCCAGCAGCCAAGGCGGATCCGGGGAGCTGTTTTTT; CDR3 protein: CASSQGGSGELFF
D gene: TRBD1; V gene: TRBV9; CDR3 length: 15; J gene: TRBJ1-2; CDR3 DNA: TGTGCCAGCAGCTCTCAGGGGGCCTCTAACTATGGCTACACCTTC; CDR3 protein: CASSSQGASNYGYTF
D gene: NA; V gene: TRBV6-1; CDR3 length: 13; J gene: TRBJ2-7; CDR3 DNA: TGTGCCAGCAGTGAACGGGGTGCCTACGAGCAGTACTTC; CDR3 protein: CASSERGAYEQYF
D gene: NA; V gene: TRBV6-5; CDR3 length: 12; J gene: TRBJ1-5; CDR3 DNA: TGTGTCAGCGGGGGCCCCGACCAGCCCCAGCATTTT; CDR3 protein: CVSGGPDQPQHF
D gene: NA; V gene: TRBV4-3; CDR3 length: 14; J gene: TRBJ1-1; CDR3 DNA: TGCGCCAGCAGCCAACAATTGACAGCACCTGAAGCTTTCTTT; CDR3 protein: CASSQQLTAPEAFF
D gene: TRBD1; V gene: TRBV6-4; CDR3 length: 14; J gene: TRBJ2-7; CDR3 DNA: TGTGCCAGCCCTGCCAGGGGACAGGATTACGAGCAGTACTTC; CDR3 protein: CASPARGQDYEQYF